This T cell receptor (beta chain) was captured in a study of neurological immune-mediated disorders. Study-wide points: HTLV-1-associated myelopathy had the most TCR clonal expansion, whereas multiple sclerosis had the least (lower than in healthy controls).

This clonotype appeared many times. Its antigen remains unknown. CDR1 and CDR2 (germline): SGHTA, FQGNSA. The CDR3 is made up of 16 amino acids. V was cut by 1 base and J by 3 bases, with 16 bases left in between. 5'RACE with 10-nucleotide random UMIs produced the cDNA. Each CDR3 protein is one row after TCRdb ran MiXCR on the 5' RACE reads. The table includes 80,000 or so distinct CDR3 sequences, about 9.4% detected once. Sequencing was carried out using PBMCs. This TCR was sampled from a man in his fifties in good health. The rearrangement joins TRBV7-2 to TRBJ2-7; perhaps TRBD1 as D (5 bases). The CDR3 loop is CASSLVDRGRGYEQYF. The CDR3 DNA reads TGTGCCAGCAGCTTAGTCGACCGTGGAAGGGGCTACGAGCAGTACTTC.